This T cell receptor beta chain was documented in a study of T cells in Graves' hyperthyroidism and ophthalmopathy. This clonotype has ten or more counts. J gave up 6 bases and V 0 bases, and 2 bases lay outside the gene matches. The CDR3 consists of 16 residues. CDR1 is LNHDA, CDR2 SQIVND, per germline (reference sequence). TCR beta CDR3 region amplification was performed from RNA transcripts. HTBI primers were used for first-round RT-PCR of the TCR CDR3. TCRdb re-derived calls from the multiplex PCR reads in MiXCR, one entry per CDR3 protein. The repertoire consists of about 360,000 distinct CDR3 sequences, with 13% occurring once and the leading ten covering 9.2%.

Sequences were obtained from blood. The sequence came from a woman under 30 with Graves' hyperthyroidism. The genes are TRBV19 and TRBJ2-1; 13 nucleotides align to TRBD2. The CDR3 bases are TGTGCCAGTAGTATAGATGGGACTAGCGGGGTCAATGAGCAGTTCTTC. Amino acids: CASSIDGTSGVNEQFF.